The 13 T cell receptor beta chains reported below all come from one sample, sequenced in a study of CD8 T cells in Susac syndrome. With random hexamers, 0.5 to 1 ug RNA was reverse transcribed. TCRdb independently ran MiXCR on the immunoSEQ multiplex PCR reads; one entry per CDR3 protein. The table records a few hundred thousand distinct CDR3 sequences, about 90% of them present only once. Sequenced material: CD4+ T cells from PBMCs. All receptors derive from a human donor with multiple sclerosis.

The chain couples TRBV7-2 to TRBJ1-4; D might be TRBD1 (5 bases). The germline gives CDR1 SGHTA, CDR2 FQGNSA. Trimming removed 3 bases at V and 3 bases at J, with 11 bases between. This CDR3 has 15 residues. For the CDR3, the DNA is TGTGCCAGCAGCTTCGGCCAGGGCCCTAATGAAAAACTGTTTTTT. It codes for CASSFGQGPNEKLFF. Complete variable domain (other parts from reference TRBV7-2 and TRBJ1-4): GAGVSQSPSNKVTEKGKDVELRCDPISGHTALYWYRQSLGQGLEFLIYFQGNSAPDKSGLPSDRFSAERTGGSVSTLTIQRTQQEDSAVYLCASSFGQGPNEKLFFGSGTQLSVL.

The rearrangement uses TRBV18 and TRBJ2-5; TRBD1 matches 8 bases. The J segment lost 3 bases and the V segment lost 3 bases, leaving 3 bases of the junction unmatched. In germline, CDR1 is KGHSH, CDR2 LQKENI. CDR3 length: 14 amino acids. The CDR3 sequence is CASSPNRGEETQYF. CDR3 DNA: TGTGCCAGCTCACCCAACAGGGGGGAAGAGACCCAGTACTTC.

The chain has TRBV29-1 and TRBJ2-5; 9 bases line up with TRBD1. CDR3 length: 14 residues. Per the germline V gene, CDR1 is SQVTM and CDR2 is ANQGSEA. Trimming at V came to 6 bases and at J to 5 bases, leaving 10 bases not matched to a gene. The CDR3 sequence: CSVTGGGFGETQYF. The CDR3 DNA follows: TGCAGCGTCACAGGGGGCGGGTTCGGGGAGACCCAGTACTTC.

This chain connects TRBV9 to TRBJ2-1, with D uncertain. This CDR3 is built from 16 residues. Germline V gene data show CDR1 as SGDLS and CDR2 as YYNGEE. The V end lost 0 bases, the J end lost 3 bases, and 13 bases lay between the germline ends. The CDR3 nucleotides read TGTGCCAGCAGCGTAGCCCCCTGGGCTATCTACAATGAGCAGTTCTTC. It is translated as CASSVAPWAIYNEQFF.

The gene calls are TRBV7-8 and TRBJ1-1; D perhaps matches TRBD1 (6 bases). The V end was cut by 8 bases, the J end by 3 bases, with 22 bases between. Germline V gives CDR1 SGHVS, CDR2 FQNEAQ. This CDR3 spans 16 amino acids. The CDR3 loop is CASLLGGGAWDTEAFF. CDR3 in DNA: TGTGCCAGCCTCCTAGGGGGGGGCGCGTGGGACACTGAAGCTTTCTTT.

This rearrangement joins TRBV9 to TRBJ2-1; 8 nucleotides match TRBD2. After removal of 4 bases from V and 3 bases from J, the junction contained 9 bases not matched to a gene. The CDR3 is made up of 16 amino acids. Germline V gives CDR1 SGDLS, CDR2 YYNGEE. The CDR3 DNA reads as TGTGCCAGCAGCCAACGGTCGGGGGGGTACTACAATGAGCAGTTCTTC. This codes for CASSQRSGGYYNEQFF.

For the CDR3, the DNA is TGTGCCTGGAGTTTGGAGTCCGAGGTGACTGAAGCTTTCTTT. Encoded protein: CAWSLESEVTEAFF. The genes are TRBV30 and TRBJ1-1; no definite D call. Germline assignment: CDR1 GTSNPN and CDR2 SVGIG (reference sequence). The CDR3 totals 14 residues. V lost 2 bases, J lost 5 bases, and 15 bases lay in between.

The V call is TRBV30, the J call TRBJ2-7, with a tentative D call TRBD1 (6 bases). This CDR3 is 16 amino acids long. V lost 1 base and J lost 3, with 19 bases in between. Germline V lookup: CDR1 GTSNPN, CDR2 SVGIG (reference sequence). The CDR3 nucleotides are TGTGCCTGGAGTGGCCAGGGGCAGGGAACCATCTACGAGCAGTACTTC. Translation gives CAWSGQGQGTIYEQYF.

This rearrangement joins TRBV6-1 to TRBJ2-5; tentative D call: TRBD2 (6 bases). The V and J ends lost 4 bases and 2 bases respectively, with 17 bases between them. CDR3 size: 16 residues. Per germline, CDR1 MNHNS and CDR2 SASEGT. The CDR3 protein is CASSVRELRYQETQYF. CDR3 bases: TGTGCCAGCAGTGTCCGGGAGCTCCGTTATCAAGAGACCCAGTACTTC.

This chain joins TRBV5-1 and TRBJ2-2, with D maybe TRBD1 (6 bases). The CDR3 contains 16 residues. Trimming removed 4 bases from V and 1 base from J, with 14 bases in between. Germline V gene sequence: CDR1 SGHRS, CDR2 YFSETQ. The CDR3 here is CASSLTGHLNTGELFF. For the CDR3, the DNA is TGCGCCAGCAGCCTTACGGGACACCTGAACACCGGGGAGCTGTTTTTT.

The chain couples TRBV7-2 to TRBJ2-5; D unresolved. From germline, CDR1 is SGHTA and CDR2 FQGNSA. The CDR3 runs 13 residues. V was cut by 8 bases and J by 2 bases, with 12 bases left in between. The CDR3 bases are TGTGCCAGCGGGGTCGCGAGGCAAGAGACCCAGTACTTC. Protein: CASGVARQETQYF.

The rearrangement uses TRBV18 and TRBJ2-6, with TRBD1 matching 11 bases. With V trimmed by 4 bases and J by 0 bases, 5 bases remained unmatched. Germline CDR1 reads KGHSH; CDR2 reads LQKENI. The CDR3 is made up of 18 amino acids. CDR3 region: CASSLRDRGSSGANVLTF. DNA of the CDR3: TGTGCCAGCTCACTCCGGGACAGGGGGAGCTCTGGGGCCAACGTCCTGACTTTC.

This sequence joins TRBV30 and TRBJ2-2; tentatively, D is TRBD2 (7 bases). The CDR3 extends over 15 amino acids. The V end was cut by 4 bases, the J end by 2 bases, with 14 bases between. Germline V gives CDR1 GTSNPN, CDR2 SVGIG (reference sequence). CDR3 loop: CAWTRGGGNTGELFF. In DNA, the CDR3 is TGTGCCTGGACTCGAGGGGGGGGAAACACCGGGGAGCTGTTTTTT.